This T cell receptor beta chain originates from a study of T cell clonality in common variable immunodeficiency. Both groups were predominantly of Caucasian heritage. By frequency in the sample, this clone is medium-sized (0.01 to 0.1%). Antigen specificity is unknown. Findings and caveats of the study: CVID patient heterogeneity limited repertoire-clinical complication correlations. CVID subjects shared fewer TCRbeta clones than healthy controls did.

Sequenced by immunoSEQ multiplex PCR; TCRdb stores in-frame clones only, minus some. This repertoire holds roughly 70,000 clones, and none appear only once. The sample comprised peripheral blood mononuclear cells. The receptor was derived from a person between 18 and 75 years old in good health.

The covered CDR3 bases are TGTGCCAGCAGTTACTACACAGGGATCGCCAAAAACATT. Amino acid sequence: CASSYYTGIAKNI. In full, the CDR3 reads CASSYYTGIAKNIQYF. The chain is built from TRBV6-2 or TRBV6-3 and TRBJ2-4, with a weak D call TRBD1 (6 bases). The read terminates 3 residues ahead of where the CDR3 ends, so the germline J gene completes it. V was pared by 1 base and J by 1 base, with 11 bases between. Germline V lookup: CDR1 MNHEY, CDR2 SVGEGT. The CDR3 contains 16 residues.